This TCR beta chain was obtained from a study of blood T cell repertoires in COVID-19. Recovered status applied to Cohort 3 donors who had two consecutive negative PCRs. It also applied to those with clearance or with symptom resolution. Trimming at V came to 7 bases and at J to 4 bases, leaving 11 bases not matched to a gene. The CDR3 extends over 15 amino acids. CDR1 is LNHDA and CDR2 is SQIVND in the germline V gene (reference sequence). Data came from immunoSEQ multiplex PCR; TCRdb stores just in-frame clones and leaves some out. The repertoire includes 120,000 or so clones, about 83% of them detected once, and roughly 3.9% sits in the top ten.

Sequences were obtained from PBMCs or T cells enriched from blood (not recorded which). This clonotype was obtained from a woman aged 25 to 39 who had recovered from COVID-19. The chain employs TRBV19 and TRBJ2-3; TRBD2 aligns across 7 bases. The CDR3 sequence is CASTFGGDPPDTQYF. CDR3 DNA sequence: TGTGCCAGTACCTTTGGGGGGGACCCCCCAGATACGCAGTATTTT.